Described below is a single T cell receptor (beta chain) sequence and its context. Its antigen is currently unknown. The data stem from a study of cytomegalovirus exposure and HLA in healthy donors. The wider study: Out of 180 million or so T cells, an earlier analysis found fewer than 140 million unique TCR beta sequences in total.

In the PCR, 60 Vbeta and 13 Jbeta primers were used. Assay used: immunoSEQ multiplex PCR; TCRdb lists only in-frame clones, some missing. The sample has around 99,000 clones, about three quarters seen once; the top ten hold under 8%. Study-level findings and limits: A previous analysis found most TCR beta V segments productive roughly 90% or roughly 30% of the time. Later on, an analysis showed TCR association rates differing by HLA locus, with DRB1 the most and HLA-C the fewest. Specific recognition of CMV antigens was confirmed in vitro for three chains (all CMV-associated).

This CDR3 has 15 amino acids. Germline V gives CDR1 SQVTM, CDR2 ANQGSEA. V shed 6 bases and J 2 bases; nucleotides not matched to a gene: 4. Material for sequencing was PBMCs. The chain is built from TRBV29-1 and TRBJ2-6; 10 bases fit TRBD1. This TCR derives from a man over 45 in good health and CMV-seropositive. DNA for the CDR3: TGCAGCGTCGGAGGACAGGGGGCTGGGGCCAACGTCCTGACTTTC. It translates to CSVGGQGAGANVLTF.